A selection of T cell receptor beta chains follows, all from one sample in a study of Siglec-9 on CD8 T cells in melanoma. The repertoire was sequenced with immunoSEQ multiplex PCR; TCRdb's copy has only in-frame clones and lacks some. The data hold more than 25,000 clones, with 75% to 85% observed a single time. Input material: Siglec-9- CD8+ T cells sorted from blood. The receptors stem from a human donor in good health. Each CDR3 is given with its conserved first and last residue. Each record gives: CDR3 protein, CDR3 DNA, J gene, V gene, D gene, clone size. The D gene is left open where the match is weak. Size is stated for part of the rows, as once, few or many counts, or as a class when the clone is expanded.

CDR3 protein: CAISDTGQANTEAFF; CDR3 DNA: TGTGCCATCAGTGACACAGGACAAGCGAACACTGAAGCTTTCTTT; J gene: TRBJ1-1; V gene: TRBV10-3; D gene: -; clone size: -
CDR3 protein: CASSDRGAQYF; CDR3 DNA: TGTGCCAGCAGTGACAGGGGAGCGCAGTACTTC; J gene: TRBJ2-7; V gene: TRBV2; D gene: -; clone size: -
CDR3 protein: CASSLRVMNTEAFF; CDR3 DNA: TGTGCCTCCAGCTTACGGGTAATGAACACTGAAGCTTTCTTT; J gene: TRBJ1-1; V gene: TRBV7-9; D gene: -; clone size: -
CDR3 protein: CASSQVGLATSNEQFF; CDR3 DNA: TGCGCCAGCAGCCAAGTTGGGCTAGCGACGTCTAATGAGCAGTTCTTC; J gene: TRBJ2-1; V gene: TRBV4-1; D gene: -; clone size: -
CDR3 protein: CASRENQGSNQPQHF; CDR3 DNA: TGTGCCAGCAGGGAGAACCAGGGGAGCAATCAGCCCCAGCATTTT; J gene: TRBJ1-5; V gene: TRBV6-5; D gene: -; clone size: -
CDR3 protein: CASCHLRQPWNTEAFF; CDR3 DNA: TGCGCCAGCTGCCACCTTCGGCAGCCGTGGAACACTGAAGCTTTCTTT; J gene: TRBJ1-1; V gene: TRBV5-1; D gene: -; clone size: -
CDR3 protein: CATRGDNQPQHF; CDR3 DNA: TGTGCCACCAGGGGGGATAATCAGCCCCAGCATTTT; J gene: TRBJ1-5; V gene: TRBV19; D gene: TRBD1; clone size: few
CDR3 protein: CASGLPLAGSSYNEQFF; CDR3 DNA: TGTGCTAGTGGTTTGCCCTTAGCGGGAAGCTCCTACAATGAGCAGTTCTTC; J gene: TRBJ2-1; V gene: TRBV12-5; D gene: TRBD2; clone size: -
CDR3 protein: CASSPGLADNEQFF; CDR3 DNA: TGTGCCAGCAGCCCAGGACTAGCCGACAATGAGCAGTTCTTC; J gene: TRBJ2-1; V gene: TRBV7-9; D gene: TRBD2; clone size: -
CDR3 protein: CASSRGTSSYNEQFF; CDR3 DNA: TGTGCCAGCAGCCGTGGGACTTCATCCTACAATGAGCAGTTCTTC; J gene: TRBJ2-1; V gene: TRBV14; D gene: -; clone size: -
CDR3 protein: CASSIVTRTDITDTQYF; CDR3 DNA: TGTGCCAGTAGTATAGTGACCCGGACAGATATCACAGATACGCAGTATTTT; J gene: TRBJ2-3; V gene: TRBV19; D gene: -; clone size: once
CDR3 protein: CASSLTSHNEQFF; CDR3 DNA: TGTGCCAGCAGCTTAACCAGTCACAATGAGCAGTTCTTC; J gene: TRBJ2-1; V gene: TRBV7-9; D gene: -; clone size: -
CDR3 protein: CASSYSNQPQHF; CDR3 DNA: TGTGCCAGTAGTTATAGCAATCAGCCCCAGCATTTT; J gene: TRBJ1-5; V gene: TRBV19; D gene: -; clone size: few
CDR3 protein: CASSLRGLVQPQHF; CDR3 DNA: TGTGCCAGCAGTTTACGCGGACTGGTGCAGCCCCAGCATTTT; J gene: TRBJ1-5; V gene: TRBV27; D gene: -; clone size: -
CDR3 protein: CASSKTGANEQYF; CDR3 DNA: TGTGCCAGCAGCAAAACAGGGGCCAACGAGCAGTACTTC; J gene: TRBJ2-7; V gene: TRBV7-3; D gene: TRBD1; clone size: -
CDR3 protein: CATSRGSGRENEQYF; CDR3 DNA: TGTGCCACCAGCAGGGGCAGCGGGCGTGAGAACGAGCAGTACTTC; J gene: TRBJ2-7; V gene: TRBV15; D gene: -; clone size: -
CDR3 protein: CASSWVRDPPTGEAFF; CDR3 DNA: TGTGCCAGCAGTTGGGTCCGGGACCCACCTACAGGTGAAGCTTTCTTT; J gene: TRBJ1-1; V gene: TRBV27; D gene: -; clone size: -
CDR3 protein: CASSEFAGWGAYEKLFF; CDR3 DNA: TGTGCCAGCAGTGAGTTTGCAGGTTGGGGGGCTTATGAAAAACTGTTTTTT; J gene: TRBJ1-4; V gene: TRBV25-1; D gene: -; clone size: -
CDR3 protein: CASSVGWGVSTDTQYF; CDR3 DNA: TGTGCCAGCAGCGTAGGGTGGGGTGTCAGCACAGATACGCAGTATTTT; J gene: TRBJ2-3; V gene: TRBV9; D gene: -; clone size: -
CDR3 protein: CASSQDYSGGASFEQYF; CDR3 DNA: TGTGCCAGCAGCCAAGATTACAGCGGGGGGGCTTCCTTCGAGCAGTACTTC; J gene: TRBJ2-7; V gene: TRBV4-2; D gene: TRBD2; clone size: -
CDR3 protein: CASSQKLAGGGEQFF; CDR3 DNA: TGCGCCAGCAGCCAAAAACTGGCGGGAGGGGGTGAGCAGTTCTTC; J gene: TRBJ2-1; V gene: TRBV4-1; D gene: TRBD2; clone size: -
CDR3 protein: CASSQDRGRDHNEQFF; CDR3 DNA: TGTGCCAGCAGCCAAGATAGGGGCAGGGACCACAATGAGCAGTTCTTC; J gene: TRBJ2-1; V gene: TRBV14; D gene: -; clone size: -
CDR3 protein: CASSLQPMFEAFF; CDR3 DNA: TGTGCCAGCAGCTTGCAGCCTATGTTTGAAGCTTTCTTT; J gene: TRBJ1-1; V gene: TRBV5-6; D gene: -; clone size: -
CDR3 protein: CASSPNGQGRIDEQFF; CDR3 DNA: TGTGCCAGCAGCCCCAACGGACAGGGGCGCATTGATGAGCAGTTCTTC; J gene: TRBJ2-1; V gene: TRBV11-2; D gene: TRBD1; clone size: -
CDR3 protein: CASSSRTSGTGTGELFF; CDR3 DNA: TGTGCCAGCAGCTCTCGGACTAGCGGGACGGGCACCGGGGAGCTGTTTTTT; J gene: TRBJ2-2; V gene: TRBV7-9; D gene: TRBD2; clone size: once
CDR3 protein: CASSTSGSGTEAFF; CDR3 DNA: TGTGCCAGCAGCACTTCCGGGTCGGGCACTGAAGCTTTCTTT; J gene: TRBJ1-1; V gene: TRBV9; D gene: -; clone size: -
CDR3 protein: CASQTDNSYEQYF; CDR3 DNA: TGTGCCAGCCAGACGGACAACTCCTACGAGCAGTACTTC; J gene: TRBJ2-7; V gene: TRBV19; D gene: -; clone size: few
CDR3 protein: CASSDSGQPNQPQHF; CDR3 DNA: TGTGCCAGCAGTGACTCGGGGCAGCCAAATCAGCCCCAGCATTTT; J gene: TRBJ1-5; V gene: TRBV6-4; D gene: -; clone size: -
CDR3 protein: CASSYPGVNQPQHF; CDR3 DNA: TGTGCCAGCAGTTATCCGGGTGTCAATCAGCCCCAGCATTTT; J gene: TRBJ1-5; V gene: TRBV6-6; D gene: -; clone size: few
CDR3 protein: CASSLAPPPNTEAFF; CDR3 DNA: TGTGCCAGCAGCTTAGCCCCACCCCCGAACACTGAAGCTTTCTTT; J gene: TRBJ1-1; V gene: TRBV13; D gene: -; clone size: -
CDR3 protein: CASSDWEGQPQHF; CDR3 DNA: TGTGCCAGCAGTGACTGGGAAGGTCAGCCCCAGCATTTT; J gene: TRBJ1-5; V gene: TRBV6-1; D gene: -; clone size: -
CDR3 protein: CASSSGVGEQFF; CDR3 DNA: TGTGCCAGCAGCTCTGGGGTCGGTGAGCAGTTCTTC; J gene: TRBJ2-1; V gene: TRBV7-9; D gene: -; clone size: -
CDR3 protein: CASTPTGGRSPLHF; CDR3 DNA: TGTGCCAGCACCCCGACAGGGGGCCGGTCACCCCTCCACTTT; J gene: TRBJ1-6; V gene: TRBV7-6; D gene: TRBD1; clone size: few
CDR3 protein: CASSQGLAGNTDTQYF; CDR3 DNA: TGCGCCAGCAGCCAAGGACTAGCGGGAAACACAGATACGCAGTATTTT; J gene: TRBJ2-3; V gene: TRBV4-1; D gene: TRBD2; clone size: -
CDR3 protein: CASSLSETGYYGYTF; CDR3 DNA: TGTGCCAGCAGTTTATCGGAGACGGGTTACTATGGCTACACCTTC; J gene: TRBJ1-2; V gene: TRBV27; D gene: -; clone size: -
CDR3 protein: CASSLAGPQETQYF; CDR3 DNA: TGTGCCAGCAGCTTGGCGGGACCTCAAGAGACCCAGTACTTC; J gene: TRBJ2-5; V gene: TRBV5-4; D gene: -; clone size: -
CDR3 protein: CASSPGIYEQYF; CDR3 DNA: TGTGCCAGTAGTCCGGGGATATACGAGCAGTACTTC; J gene: TRBJ2-7; V gene: TRBV19; D gene: -; clone size: once
CDR3 protein: CASSDDRGPPLDQPQHF; CDR3 DNA: TGTGCCAGCAGTGACGACAGGGGGCCACCTCTGGATCAGCCCCAGCATTTT; J gene: TRBJ1-5; V gene: TRBV6-1; D gene: TRBD1; clone size: -
CDR3 protein: CASSLNPDGPSEYQETQYF; CDR3 DNA: TGTGCCAGCAGTTTGAACCCGGACGGCCCCTCGGAGTACCAAGAGACCCAGTACTTC; J gene: TRBJ2-5; V gene: TRBV28; D gene: -; clone size: -
CDR3 protein: CASSFSREYGYTF; CDR3 DNA: TGCGCCAGCAGCTTTTCCAGGGAGTATGGCTACACCTTC; J gene: TRBJ1-2; V gene: TRBV5-1; D gene: -; clone size: -
CDR3 protein: CASSGGGFNHEQYF; CDR3 DNA: TGTGCCAGTAGCGGAGGGGGGTTTAACCACGAGCAGTACTTC; J gene: TRBJ2-7; V gene: TRBV19; D gene: -; clone size: -
CDR3 protein: CASSQWGRGLGGYTF; CDR3 DNA: TGTGCCAGCAGCCAATGGGGCAGGGGATTGGGTGGCTACACCTTC; J gene: TRBJ1-2; V gene: TRBV14; D gene: -; clone size: -
CDR3 protein: CASSLSGRVSDTQYF; CDR3 DNA: TGTGCCAGCAGCCTTAGCGGGAGGGTCTCAGATACGCAGTATTTT; J gene: TRBJ2-3; V gene: TRBV7-9; D gene: TRBD2; clone size: -
CDR3 protein: CASSSGTYEQYF; CDR3 DNA: TGTGCCAGCAGCTCCGGGACCTACGAGCAGTACTTC; J gene: TRBJ2-7; V gene: TRBV7-9; D gene: -; clone size: once
CDR3 protein: CASSLEILGYGYTF; CDR3 DNA: TGTGCCAGCAGCTTGGAAATTCTGGGCTATGGCTACACCTTC; J gene: TRBJ1-2; V gene: TRBV5-4; D gene: -; clone size: -
CDR3 protein: CASSPPSSAEAFF; CDR3 DNA: TGTGCCAGCTCACCCCCCTCATCCGCTGAAGCTTTCTTT; J gene: TRBJ1-1; V gene: TRBV18; D gene: -; clone size: -
CDR3 protein: CASSGPGATEAFF; CDR3 DNA: TGCGCCAGCAGCGGACCAGGCGCCACTGAAGCTTTCTTT; J gene: TRBJ1-1; V gene: TRBV5-1; D gene: -; clone size: -
CDR3 protein: CASSVLAGSTDTQYF; CDR3 DNA: TGCGCCAGCAGCGTACTAGCGGGGAGCACAGATACGCAGTATTTT; J gene: TRBJ2-3; V gene: TRBV5-1; D gene: TRBD2; clone size: -
CDR3 protein: CASSRSRGRGSYNEQFF; CDR3 DNA: TGTGCCAGCAGCCGGTCGCGGGGCAGGGGGTCCTACAATGAGCAGTTCTTC; J gene: TRBJ2-1; V gene: TRBV11-2; D gene: -; clone size: -
CDR3 protein: CASSYSAGVTDTQYF; CDR3 DNA: TGTGCCAGCAGTTATTCGGCGGGAGTAACAGATACGCAGTATTTT; J gene: TRBJ2-3; V gene: TRBV27; D gene: TRBD2; clone size: -
CDR3 protein: CASSKLAGVGNEQFF; CDR3 DNA: TGTGCCAGTAGTAAACTAGCGGGGGTCGGCAATGAGCAGTTCTTC; J gene: TRBJ2-1; V gene: TRBV19; D gene: TRBD2; clone size: -
CDR3 protein: CASSATGGETEAFF; CDR3 DNA: TGTGCCAGCAGCGCAACAGGGGGTGAAACTGAAGCTTTCTTT; J gene: TRBJ1-1; V gene: TRBV9; D gene: TRBD1; clone size: -
CDR3 protein: CAWRERGRRLPEAFF; CDR3 DNA: TGTGCCTGGAGAGAACGGGGTAGGAGGTTGCCTGAAGCTTTCTTT; J gene: TRBJ1-1; V gene: TRBV30; D gene: -; clone size: -
CDR3 protein: CASSSGRRQLYNEQFF; CDR3 DNA: TGTGCCAGCAGCTCAGGGAGGAGGCAACTTTACAATGAGCAGTTCTTC; J gene: TRBJ2-1; V gene: TRBV11-2; D gene: -; clone size: -
CDR3 protein: CASSAISGSYKNIQYF; CDR3 DNA: TGTGCCAGCAGCGCGATCTCGGGGAGTTACAAAAACATTCAGTACTTC; J gene: TRBJ2-4; V gene: TRBV7-6; D gene: -; clone size: -
CDR3 protein: CASSSDREGHQPQHF; CDR3 DNA: TGTGCCAGCAGCTCGGACAGGGAAGGACATCAGCCCCAGCATTTT; J gene: TRBJ1-5; V gene: TRBV7-9; D gene: TRBD1; clone size: -
CDR3 protein: CASSHRGEAEAFF; CDR3 DNA: TGTGCCAGCAGCCACAGGGGTGAGGCTGAAGCTTTCTTT; J gene: TRBJ1-1; V gene: TRBV7-9; D gene: TRBD1; clone size: few
CDR3 protein: CASSFTDSPTSEQYF; CDR3 DNA: TGTGCCAGCAGCTTCACTGATTCCCCAACCTCCGAGCAGTACTTC; J gene: TRBJ2-7; V gene: TRBV7-6; D gene: -; clone size: once
CDR3 protein: CASSLIRNRREAFF; CDR3 DNA: TGTGCCAGCAGCTTGATTCGGAACCGCCGTGAAGCTTTCTTT; J gene: TRBJ1-1; V gene: TRBV5-6; D gene: -; clone size: few